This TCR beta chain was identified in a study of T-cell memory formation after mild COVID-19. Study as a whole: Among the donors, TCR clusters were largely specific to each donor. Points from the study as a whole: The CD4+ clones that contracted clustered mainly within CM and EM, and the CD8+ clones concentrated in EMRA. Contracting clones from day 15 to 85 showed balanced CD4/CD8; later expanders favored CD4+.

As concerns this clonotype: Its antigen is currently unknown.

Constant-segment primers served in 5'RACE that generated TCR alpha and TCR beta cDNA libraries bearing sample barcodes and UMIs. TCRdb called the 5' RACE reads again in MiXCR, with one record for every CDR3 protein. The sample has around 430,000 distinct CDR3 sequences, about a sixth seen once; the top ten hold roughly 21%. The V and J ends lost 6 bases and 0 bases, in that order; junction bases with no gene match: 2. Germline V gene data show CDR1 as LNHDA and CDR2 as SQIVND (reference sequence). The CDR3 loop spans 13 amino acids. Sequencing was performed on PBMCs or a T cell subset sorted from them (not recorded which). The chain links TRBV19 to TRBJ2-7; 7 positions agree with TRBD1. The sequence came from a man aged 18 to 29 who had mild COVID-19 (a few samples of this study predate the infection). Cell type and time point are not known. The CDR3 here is CASSGDSSYEQYF. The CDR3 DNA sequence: TGTGCCAGTAGCGGGGACAGCTCCTACGAGCAGTACTTC.